The present TCR beta chain was sequenced within a study of blood T cell repertoires in COVID-19. Libraries were prepared by immunoSEQ multiplex PCR; TCRdb keeps only in-frame clonotypes and omits some of them. The sample includes over 45,000 clones, 85% to 95% of them seen just once. The V gene lost 0 bases and the J gene lost 0 bases, with 12 bases spanning the gap. The CDR3 has 16 amino acids. Germline loops: CDR1 SGHNT, CDR2 YYREEE (reference sequence). The sequencing input was peripheral blood. The chain recombines TRBV5-4 with TRBJ1-1, with a weak D call TRBD1 (5 bases). The clonotype originates from a man over 45 with acute or convalescent COVID-19. The CDR3 sequence: CASSLEAGSLNTEAFF. The DNA for the CDR3 is TGTGCCAGCAGCTTGGAGGCAGGGTCGCTGAACACTGAAGCTTTCTTT.